The next 7 T cell receptor beta chains were all read from a single sample in a study of T cells expressing NK-cell markers (TCRdb year 2020). Libraries were constructed by 5' RACE. The reads were generated on an Illumina HiSeq 2000. TCRdb reprocessed the reads and assigns one entry to each CDR3 protein sequence, leaving out DNA. This sample's records show about 550,000 distinct CDR3 sequences. The ten most abundant clones make up under 4.5% of the sample. Sequencing was done on a sample of blood T cells: a sorted CD56 or NKG2C T cell subset, CD4+ or CD8+ T cells, or bulk PBMC T cells (not recorded which). The receptors shown here come from a young man in good health. Donor details come from another sample of the same person, matched by shared clones.

CDR3 amino acids: CASSFAGAYDTQYF. This rearrangement joins TRBV27 to TRBJ2-3; TCRdb names TRBD1, which stays unverified in the absence of DNA. The CDR3 extends over 14 amino acids. CDR1 is MNHEY, CDR2 SMNVEV, per germline (reference sequence).

The chain couples TRBV11-3 to TRBJ2-1; the D call of TRBD2 rests on TCRdb alone, since no DNA is present to check it. The CDR3 runs to 16 residues. Germline CDR1 and CDR2: SGHNT and YENEEA. This CDR3 reads CASSREGLAGYNEQFF.

The rearrangement links TRBV29-1 to TRBJ1-2. CDR3 length: 12 residues. Germline V CDR1 and CDR2: SQVTM, ANQGSEA. The CDR3 reads CSVGRTNYGYTF.

The rearrangement links TRBV12-3 or TRBV12-4 to TRBJ2-4; the TCRdb call, TRBD1, lacks DNA for checking. The CDR3 sequence is 17 residues long. The CDR3 is CASSNRQQGVFKNIQYF.

V usage is TRBV5-1 and J usage is TRBJ2-5; the TCRdb call, TRBD2, lacks DNA for checking. From germline, CDR1 is SGHRS and CDR2 YFSETQ. The length of the CDR3 is 14 residues. The CDR3 protein is CASSLEGRRETQYF.

The V gene is TRBV24-1, the J gene TRBJ1-5; as DNA is missing, the TRBD1 call by TCRdb cannot be tested. The CDR3 is 17 residues long. Germline CDR1 and CDR2: KGHDR and SFDVKD. The CDR3: CATSDSTGTPSNQPQHF.

The chain joins TRBV7-8 to TRBJ2-3; TCRdb gives TRBD2 as the D gene, but with no DNA this cannot be confirmed. Per germline, CDR1 SGHVS and CDR2 FQNEAQ. The CDR3 has 16 amino acids. CDR3 protein: CASSPRWTSATDTQYF.